Sequencing of this T cell receptor (beta chain) was carried out in a study of blood T cell repertoires in COVID-19 (dated by TCRdb to the early 2020s). Regarding the study in general: The collaborator samples originated in the United States, Italy and Spain and spanned the acute and convalescent phases of COVID-19. A de-identified subject ID, COVID-19 status, age in years and sex were almost always included in the sample metadata. Samples came from the ongoing ImmuneRACE study (first 160 participants) plus 1,254 subjects from 6 global collaborators. The dataset comprised deeply sampled blood TCRbeta repertoires from subjects exposed to, actively infected with, or recovered from COVID-19. Where available, HLA class I and class II types were obtained from metadata supplied by the sample provider rather than from assay-based typing. The prospective study material was composed of cDNA or gDNA derived from T cells, B-cell-depleted T cells, or PBMCs. The repertoires were released in a freely available public database meant as a resource for research on the immune response to SARS-CoV-2. General study outcomes and caveats: How much clinical and demographic metadata was included differed by source and by participant, and the metadata was provided uncurated.

Participants in the prospective study were aged roughly 18 to 100 years, lived in about two dozen United States geographic areas, and enrolled through a virtual design. To assign participants to cohorts, the prospective study relied on clinical history that participants themselves reported in a screening survey and a study questionnaire. For ImmuneRACE Cohort 3, a participant was defined as recovered based on two consecutive negative NP/OP PCR tests, clearance by a healthcare professional, or resolution of symptoms. Each participant in the prospective study had whole blood, serum and a nasopharyngeal or oropharyngeal swab collected by mobile phlebotomists. Over a roughly 2-month period, participants in the prospective study had the option of providing additional blood draws and questionnaires. Prospective study blood samples were shipped either frozen or at room temperature before DNA extraction.

Per the germline V gene, LGHNA is the CDR1 and YNFKEQ is the CDR2. Trimming at the junction amounts to 0 bases on V and 2 bases on J, and the germline ends lie 11 bases apart. The cysteine opens and the phenylalanine closes a CDR3 of 16 amino acids. The only DNA kept is the CDR3, 48 bases in frame from the first base. TCRbeta CDR3 regions were amplified from genomic DNA by means of the immunoSEQ Assay, a bias-controlled multiplex PCR. Processing in the source paper ran as follows. Within the assay, amplification of reference gene primers was used to estimate how many nucleated cells each sample contained. To quantify the absolute abundance of each unique TCRbeta CDR3 rearrangement, sequence reads were collapsed and filtered. For each sample, productive Simpson clonality was calculated as the square root of Simpson's diversity index across productive rearrangements. TCRdb holds this immuneACCESS table with in-frame rearrangements only. Some clones are missing; in checked studies, unresolved V genes explain under half, and the rest has no known cause. V and J calls and clone size follow that table, whereas D and trimming were derived from the DNA. The sample includes a few hundred thousand clones, with roughly 89% observed a single time. The ten largest clones add up to around 10% of the sample.

Points on this clone: Its binding antigen is unknown. No base-level quality is on record; no much larger clone is a single base apart.

Sequenced sample: PBMCs or T cells enriched from blood (not recorded which). The origin of this receptor is a woman aged 45-65 years who had recovered from COVID-19. The V and J segments used are TRBV4-2 and TRBJ2-1; a tentative D match to TRBD2 spans 7 bases. The CDR3 in this case is CASSQDPGGPYNEQFF. The nucleotide sequence is given as TGTGCCAGCAGCCAAGATCCCGGGGGGCCCTACAATGAGCAGTTCTTC.